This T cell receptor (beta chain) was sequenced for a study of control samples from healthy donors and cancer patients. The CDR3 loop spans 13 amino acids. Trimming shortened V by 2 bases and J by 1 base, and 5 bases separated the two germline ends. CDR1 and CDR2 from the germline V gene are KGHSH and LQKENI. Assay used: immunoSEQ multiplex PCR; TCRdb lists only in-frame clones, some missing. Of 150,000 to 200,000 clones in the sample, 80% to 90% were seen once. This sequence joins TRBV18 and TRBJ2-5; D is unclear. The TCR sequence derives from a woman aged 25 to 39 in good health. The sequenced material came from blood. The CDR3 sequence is CASSPTIQETQYF. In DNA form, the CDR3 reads TGTGCCAGCTCACCAACGATCCAAGAGACCCAGTACTTC.